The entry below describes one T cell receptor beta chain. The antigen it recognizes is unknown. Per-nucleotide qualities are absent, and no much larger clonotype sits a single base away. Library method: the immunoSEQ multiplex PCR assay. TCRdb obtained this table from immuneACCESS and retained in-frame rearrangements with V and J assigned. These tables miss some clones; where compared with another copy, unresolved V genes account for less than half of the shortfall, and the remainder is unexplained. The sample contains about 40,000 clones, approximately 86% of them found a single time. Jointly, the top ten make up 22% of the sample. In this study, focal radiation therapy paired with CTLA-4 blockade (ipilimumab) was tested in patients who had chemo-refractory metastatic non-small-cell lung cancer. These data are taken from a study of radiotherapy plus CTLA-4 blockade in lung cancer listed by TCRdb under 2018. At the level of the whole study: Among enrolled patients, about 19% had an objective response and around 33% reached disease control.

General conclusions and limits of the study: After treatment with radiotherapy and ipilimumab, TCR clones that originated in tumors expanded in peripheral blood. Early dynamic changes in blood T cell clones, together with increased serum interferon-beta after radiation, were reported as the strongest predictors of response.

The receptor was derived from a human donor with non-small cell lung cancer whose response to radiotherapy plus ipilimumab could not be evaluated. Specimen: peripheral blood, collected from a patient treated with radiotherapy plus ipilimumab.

The bases read TGTGCCACCAGCAGAGACCCAAAGGTGAAGGGAGGCGAGCAGTACTTC. Translated, this is CATSRDPKVKGGEQYF. This chain joins TRBV15 to TRBJ2-7; tentative D gene TRBD2, with 6 bases matching. The CDR3 holds 16 amino acids from the cysteine to the phenylalanine. Only the CDR3 DNA stays, 48 bases, in frame from base 1. Trimming at the junction amounts to 0 bases on V and 6 bases on J, and the germline ends lie 18 bases apart. The germline V gene (reference sequence) yields LNHNV for CDR1 and YYDKDF for CDR2. With all but the CDR3 taken from the reference TRBV15 and TRBJ2-7 genes, the full variable domain is: DAMVIQNPRYQVTQFGKPVTLSCSQTLNHNVMYWYQQKSSQAPKLLFHYYDKDFNNEADTPDNFQSRRPNTSFCFLDIRSPGLGDTAMYLCATSRDPKVKGGEQYFGPGTRLTVT.